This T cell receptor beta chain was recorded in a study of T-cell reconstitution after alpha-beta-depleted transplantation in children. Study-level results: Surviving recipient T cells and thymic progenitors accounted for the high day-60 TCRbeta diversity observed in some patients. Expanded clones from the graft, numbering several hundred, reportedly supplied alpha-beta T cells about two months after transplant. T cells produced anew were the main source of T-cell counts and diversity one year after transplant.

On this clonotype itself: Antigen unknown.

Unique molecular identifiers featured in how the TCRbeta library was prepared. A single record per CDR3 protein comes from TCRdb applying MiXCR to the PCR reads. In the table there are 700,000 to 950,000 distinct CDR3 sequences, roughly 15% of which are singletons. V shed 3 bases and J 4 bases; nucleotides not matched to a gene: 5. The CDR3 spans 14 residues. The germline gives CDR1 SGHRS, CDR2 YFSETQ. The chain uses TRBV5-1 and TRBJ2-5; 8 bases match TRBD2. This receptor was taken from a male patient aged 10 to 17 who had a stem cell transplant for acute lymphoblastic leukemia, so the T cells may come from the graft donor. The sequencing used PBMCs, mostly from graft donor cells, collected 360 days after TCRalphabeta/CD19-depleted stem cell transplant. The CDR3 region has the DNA TGCGCCAGCAGCTGGAATAGCGGGATAGAGACCCAGTACTTC. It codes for CASSWNSGIETQYF.